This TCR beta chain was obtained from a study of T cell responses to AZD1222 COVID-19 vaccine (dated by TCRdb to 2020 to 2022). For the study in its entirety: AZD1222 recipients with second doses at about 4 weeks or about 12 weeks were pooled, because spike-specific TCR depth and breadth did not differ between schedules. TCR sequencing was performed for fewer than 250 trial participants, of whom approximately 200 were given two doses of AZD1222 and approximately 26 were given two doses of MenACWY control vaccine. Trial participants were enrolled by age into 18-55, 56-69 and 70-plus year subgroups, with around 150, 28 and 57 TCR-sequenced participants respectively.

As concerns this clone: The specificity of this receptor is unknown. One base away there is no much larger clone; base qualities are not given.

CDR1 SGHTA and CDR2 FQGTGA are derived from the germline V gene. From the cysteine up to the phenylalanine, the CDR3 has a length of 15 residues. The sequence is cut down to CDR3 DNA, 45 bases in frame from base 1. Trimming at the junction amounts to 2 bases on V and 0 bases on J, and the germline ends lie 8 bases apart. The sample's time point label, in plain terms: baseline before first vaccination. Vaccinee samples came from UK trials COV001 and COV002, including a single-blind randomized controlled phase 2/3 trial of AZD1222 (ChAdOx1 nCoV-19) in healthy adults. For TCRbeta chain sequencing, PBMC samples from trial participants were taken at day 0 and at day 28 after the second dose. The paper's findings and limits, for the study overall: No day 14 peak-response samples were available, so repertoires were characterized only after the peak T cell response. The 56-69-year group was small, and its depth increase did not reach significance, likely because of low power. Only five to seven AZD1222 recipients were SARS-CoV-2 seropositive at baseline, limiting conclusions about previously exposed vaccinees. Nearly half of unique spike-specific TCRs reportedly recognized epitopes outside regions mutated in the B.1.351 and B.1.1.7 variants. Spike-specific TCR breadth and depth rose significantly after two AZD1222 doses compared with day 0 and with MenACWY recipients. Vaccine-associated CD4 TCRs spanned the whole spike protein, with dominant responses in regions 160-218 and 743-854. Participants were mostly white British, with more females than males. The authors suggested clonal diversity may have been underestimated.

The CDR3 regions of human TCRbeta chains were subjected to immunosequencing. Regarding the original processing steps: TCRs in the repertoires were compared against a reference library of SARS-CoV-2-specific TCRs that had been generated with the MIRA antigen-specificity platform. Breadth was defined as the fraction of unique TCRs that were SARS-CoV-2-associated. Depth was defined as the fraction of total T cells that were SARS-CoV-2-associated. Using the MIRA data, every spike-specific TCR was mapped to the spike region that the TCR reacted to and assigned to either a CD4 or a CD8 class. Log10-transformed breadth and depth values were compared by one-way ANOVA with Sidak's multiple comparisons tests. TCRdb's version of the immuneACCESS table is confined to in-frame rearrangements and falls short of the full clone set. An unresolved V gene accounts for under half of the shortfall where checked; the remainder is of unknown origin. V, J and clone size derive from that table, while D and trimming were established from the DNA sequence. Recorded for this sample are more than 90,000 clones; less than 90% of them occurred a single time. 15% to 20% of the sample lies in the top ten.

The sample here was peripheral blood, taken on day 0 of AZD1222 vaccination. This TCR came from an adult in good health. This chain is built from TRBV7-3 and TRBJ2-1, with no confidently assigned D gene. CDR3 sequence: CASSLGASSYNEQFF. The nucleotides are TGTGCCAGCAGCTTAGGCGCGAGCTCCTACAATGAGCAGTTCTTC.